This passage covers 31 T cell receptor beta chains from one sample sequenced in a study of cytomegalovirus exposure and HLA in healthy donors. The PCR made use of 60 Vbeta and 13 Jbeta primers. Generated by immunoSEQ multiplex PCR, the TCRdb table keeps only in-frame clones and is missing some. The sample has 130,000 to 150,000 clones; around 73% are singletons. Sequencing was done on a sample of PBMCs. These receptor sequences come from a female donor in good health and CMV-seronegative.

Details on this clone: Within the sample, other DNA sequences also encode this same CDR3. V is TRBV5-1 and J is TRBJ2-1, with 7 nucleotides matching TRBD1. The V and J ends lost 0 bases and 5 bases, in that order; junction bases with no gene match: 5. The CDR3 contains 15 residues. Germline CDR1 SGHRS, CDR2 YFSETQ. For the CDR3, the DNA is TGCGCCAGCAGCTTGGTATCAGGGGGTAACAATGAGCAGTTCTTC. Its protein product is CASSLVSGGNNEQFF.

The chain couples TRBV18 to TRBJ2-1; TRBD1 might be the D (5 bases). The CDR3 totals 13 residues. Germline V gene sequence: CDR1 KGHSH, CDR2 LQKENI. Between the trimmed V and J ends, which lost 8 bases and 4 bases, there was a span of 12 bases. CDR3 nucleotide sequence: TGTGCCAGCCTTCCAGGGTATTACAATGAGCAGTTCTTC. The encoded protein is CASLPGYYNEQFF.

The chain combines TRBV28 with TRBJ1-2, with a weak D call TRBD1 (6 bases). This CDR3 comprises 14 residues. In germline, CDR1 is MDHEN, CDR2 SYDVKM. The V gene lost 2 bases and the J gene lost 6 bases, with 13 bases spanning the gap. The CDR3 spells CASSLIGGADGYTF. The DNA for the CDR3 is TGTGCCAGCAGTTTAATAGGGGGTGCGGATGGCTACACCTTC.

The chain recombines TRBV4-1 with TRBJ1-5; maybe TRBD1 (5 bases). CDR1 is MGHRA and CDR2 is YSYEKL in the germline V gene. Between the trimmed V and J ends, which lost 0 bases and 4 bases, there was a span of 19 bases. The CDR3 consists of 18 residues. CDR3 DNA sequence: TGCGCCAGCAGCCAAGAGTCCCAGTTGACAGATCCTAATCAGCCCCAGCATTTT. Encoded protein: CASSQESQLTDPNQPQHF.

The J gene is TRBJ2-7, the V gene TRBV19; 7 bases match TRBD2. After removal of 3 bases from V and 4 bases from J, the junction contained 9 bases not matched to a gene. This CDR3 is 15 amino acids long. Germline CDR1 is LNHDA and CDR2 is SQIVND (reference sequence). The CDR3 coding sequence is TGTGCCAGTAGTATGCCCGGGAGGAGGGAGTACGAGCAGTACTTC. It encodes CASSMPGRREYEQYF.

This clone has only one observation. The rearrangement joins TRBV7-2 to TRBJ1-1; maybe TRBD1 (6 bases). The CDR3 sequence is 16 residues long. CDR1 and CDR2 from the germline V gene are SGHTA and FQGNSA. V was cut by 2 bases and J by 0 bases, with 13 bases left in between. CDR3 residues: CASSLRTAVMNTEAFF. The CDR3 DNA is TGTGCCAGCAGCTTACGGACAGCCGTCATGAACACTGAAGCTTTCTTT.

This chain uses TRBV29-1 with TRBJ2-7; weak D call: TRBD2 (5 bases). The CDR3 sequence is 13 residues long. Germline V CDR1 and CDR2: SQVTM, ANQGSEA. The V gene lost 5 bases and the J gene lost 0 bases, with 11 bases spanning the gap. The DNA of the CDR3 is TGCAGCGTTCCGGGAAGGGACTCCTACGAGCAGTACTTC. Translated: CSVPGRDSYEQYF.

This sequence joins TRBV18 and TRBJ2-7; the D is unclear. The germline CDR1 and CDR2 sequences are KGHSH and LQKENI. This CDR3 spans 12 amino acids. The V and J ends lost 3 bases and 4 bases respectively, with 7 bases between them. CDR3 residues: CASSPTEYEQYF. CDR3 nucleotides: TGTGCCAGCTCACCCACAGAATACGAGCAGTACTTC.

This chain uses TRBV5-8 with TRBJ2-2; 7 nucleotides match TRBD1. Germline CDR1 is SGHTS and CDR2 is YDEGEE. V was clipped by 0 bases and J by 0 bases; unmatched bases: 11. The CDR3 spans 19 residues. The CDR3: CASSLVSRTGIANTGELFF. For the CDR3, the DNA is TGTGCCAGCAGCTTGGTCTCAAGGACAGGCATCGCGAACACCGGGGAGCTGTTTTTT.

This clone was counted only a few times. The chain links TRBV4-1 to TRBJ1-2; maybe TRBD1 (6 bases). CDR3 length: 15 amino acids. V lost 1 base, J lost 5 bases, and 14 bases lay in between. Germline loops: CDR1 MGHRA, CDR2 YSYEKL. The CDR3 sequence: CASSQVGQITYGYTF. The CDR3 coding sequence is TGCGCCAGCAGCCAAGTCGGACAGATAACATATGGCTACACCTTC.

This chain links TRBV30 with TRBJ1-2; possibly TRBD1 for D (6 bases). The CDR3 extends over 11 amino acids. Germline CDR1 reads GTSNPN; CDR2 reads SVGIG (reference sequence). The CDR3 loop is CVEGRGFGYTF. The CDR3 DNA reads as TGTGTTGAGGGCAGGGGTTTTGGCTACACCTTC.

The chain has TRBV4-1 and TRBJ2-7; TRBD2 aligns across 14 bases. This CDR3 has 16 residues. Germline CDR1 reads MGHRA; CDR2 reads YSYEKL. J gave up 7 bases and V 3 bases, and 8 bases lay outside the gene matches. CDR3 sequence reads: CASSHSGTSGSGEQYF. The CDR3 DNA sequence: TGCGCCAGCAGCCATTCCGGGACTAGCGGGAGTGGAGAGCAGTACTTC.

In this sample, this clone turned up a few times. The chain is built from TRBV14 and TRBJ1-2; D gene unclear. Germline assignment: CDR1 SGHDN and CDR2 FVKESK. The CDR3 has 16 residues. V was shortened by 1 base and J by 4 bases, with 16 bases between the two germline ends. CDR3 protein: CASSQGSVRLGYGYTF. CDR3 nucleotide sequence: TGTGCCAGCAGCCAAGGATCGGTCAGGTTAGGCTATGGCTACACCTTC.

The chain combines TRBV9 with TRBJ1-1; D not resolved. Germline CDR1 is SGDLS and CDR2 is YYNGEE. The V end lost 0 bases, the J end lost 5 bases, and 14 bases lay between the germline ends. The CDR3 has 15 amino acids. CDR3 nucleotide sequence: TGTGCCAGCAGCGTAGATCACAGATTGTATACTGAAGCTTTCTTT. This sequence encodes CASSVDHRLYTEAFF.

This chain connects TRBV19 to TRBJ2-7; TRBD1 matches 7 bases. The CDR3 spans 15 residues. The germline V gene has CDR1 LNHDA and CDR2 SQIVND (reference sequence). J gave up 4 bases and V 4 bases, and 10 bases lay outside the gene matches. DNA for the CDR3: TGTGCCAGTAGTACTCGGGACAGTGGGGCGTACGAGCAGTACTTC. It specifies CASSTRDSGAYEQYF.

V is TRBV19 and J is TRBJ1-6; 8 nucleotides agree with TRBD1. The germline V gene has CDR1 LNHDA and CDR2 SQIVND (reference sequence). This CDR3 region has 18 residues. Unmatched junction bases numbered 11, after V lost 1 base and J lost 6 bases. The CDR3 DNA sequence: TGTGCCAGTAGTATAGGCCCCCCGACAGGGGCGTTTAATTCACCCCTCCACTTT. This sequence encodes CASSIGPPTGAFNSPLHF.

CDR3 DNA sequence: TGCAGTGCTACAGGGCCCGGGGAGCTGTTTTTT. It is translated as CSATGPGELFF. The V and J genes are TRBV20-1 and TRBJ2-2; tentatively, D is TRBD1 (5 bases). V lost 4 bases to trimming and J lost 6 bases, with 6 bases between them. Germline V gives CDR1 DFQATT, CDR2 SNEGSKA (reference sequence). The CDR3 extends over 11 amino acids.

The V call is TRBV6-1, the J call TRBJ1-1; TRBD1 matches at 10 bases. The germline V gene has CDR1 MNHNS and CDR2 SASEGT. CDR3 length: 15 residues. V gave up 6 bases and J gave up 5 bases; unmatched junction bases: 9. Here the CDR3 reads CASSFDRGRSTEAFF. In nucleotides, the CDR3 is TGTGCCAGCAGCTTCGACAGGGGGCGATCGACTGAAGCTTTCTTT.

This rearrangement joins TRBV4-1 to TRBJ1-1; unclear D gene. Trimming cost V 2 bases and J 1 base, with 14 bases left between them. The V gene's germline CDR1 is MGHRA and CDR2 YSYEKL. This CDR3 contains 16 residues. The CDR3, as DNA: TGCGCCAGCAGCCAACATCACGGGGTAGGGAACACTGAAGCTTTCTTT. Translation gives CASSQHHGVGNTEAFF.

CDR3 protein: CASREGANTEAFF. DNA of the CDR3: TGCGCCAGCAGAGAGGGAGCGAACACTGAAGCTTTCTTT. The chain recombines TRBV5-1 with TRBJ1-1; no clear D gene. The CDR3 sequence is 13 residues long. Trimming left V 5 bases short and J 1 base short, with 9 bases between. CDR1 and CDR2 from the germline V gene are SGHRS and YFSETQ.

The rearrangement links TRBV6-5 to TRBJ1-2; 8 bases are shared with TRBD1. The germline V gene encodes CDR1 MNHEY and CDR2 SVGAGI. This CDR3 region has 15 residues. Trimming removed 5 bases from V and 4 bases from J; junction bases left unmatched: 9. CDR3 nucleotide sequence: TGTGCCAGCAGTCCGACCGGACAGGGCCTCTATGGCTACACCTTC. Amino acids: CASSPTGQGLYGYTF.

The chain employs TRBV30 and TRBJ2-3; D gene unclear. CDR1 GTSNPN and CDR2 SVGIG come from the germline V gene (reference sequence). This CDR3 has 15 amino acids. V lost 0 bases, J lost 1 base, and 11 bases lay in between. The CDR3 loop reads CAWSVRGRGTDTQYF. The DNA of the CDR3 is TGTGCCTGGAGTGTACGAGGCAGAGGCACAGATACGCAGTATTTT.

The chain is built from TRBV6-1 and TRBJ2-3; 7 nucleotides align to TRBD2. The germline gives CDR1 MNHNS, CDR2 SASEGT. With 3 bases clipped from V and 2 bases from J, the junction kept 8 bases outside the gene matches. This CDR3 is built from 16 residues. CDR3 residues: CASSDLASGLTDTQYF. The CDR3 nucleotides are TGTGCCAGCAGTGATTTAGCTAGCGGCCTCACAGATACGCAGTATTTT.

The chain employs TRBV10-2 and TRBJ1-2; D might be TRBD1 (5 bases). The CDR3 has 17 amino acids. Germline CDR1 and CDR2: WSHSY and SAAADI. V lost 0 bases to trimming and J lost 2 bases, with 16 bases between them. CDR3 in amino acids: CASSESVGKGLNYGYTF. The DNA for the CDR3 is TGCGCCAGCAGTGAGTCAGTGGGAAAGGGGTTGAACTATGGCTACACCTTC.

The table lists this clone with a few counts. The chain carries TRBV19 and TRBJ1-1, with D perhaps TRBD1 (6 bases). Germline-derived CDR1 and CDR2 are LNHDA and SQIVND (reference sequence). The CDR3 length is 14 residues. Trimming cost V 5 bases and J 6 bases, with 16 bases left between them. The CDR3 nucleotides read TGTGCCAGTAGTGCTCAGGGGTTTCGGTCTGAAGCTTTCTTT. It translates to CASSAQGFRSEAFF.

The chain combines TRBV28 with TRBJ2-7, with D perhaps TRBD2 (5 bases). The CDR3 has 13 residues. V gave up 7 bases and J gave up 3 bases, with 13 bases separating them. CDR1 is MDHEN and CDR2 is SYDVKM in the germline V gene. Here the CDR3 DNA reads TGTGCCAGCACGGACGGGATCGACTACGAGCAGTACTTC. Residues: CASTDGIDYEQYF.

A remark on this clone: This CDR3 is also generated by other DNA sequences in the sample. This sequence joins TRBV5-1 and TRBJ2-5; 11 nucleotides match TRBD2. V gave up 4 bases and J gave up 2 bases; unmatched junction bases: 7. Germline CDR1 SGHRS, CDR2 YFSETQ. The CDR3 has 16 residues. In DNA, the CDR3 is TGCGCCAGCAGCCCCGGACTAGCGGGCGCGCAAGAGACCCAGTACTTC. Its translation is CASSPGLAGAQETQYF.

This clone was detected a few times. The CDR3 spells CASSLAGQATEAFF. The DNA of the CDR3 is TGCGCCAGCAGCTTGGCGGGACAGGCGACTGAAGCTTTCTTT. The chain combines TRBV5-1 with TRBJ1-1, with TRBD1 matching 8 bases. Germline CDR1 and CDR2: SGHRS and YFSETQ. V was pared by 0 bases and J by 5 bases, with 3 bases of the junction left unmatched. The CDR3 sequence is 14 residues long.

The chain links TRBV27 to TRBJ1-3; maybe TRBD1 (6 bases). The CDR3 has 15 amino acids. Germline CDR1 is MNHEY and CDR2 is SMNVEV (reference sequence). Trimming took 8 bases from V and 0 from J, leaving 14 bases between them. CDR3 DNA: TGTGCCAGCCGACAGACAGGCCACTCTGGAAACACCATATATTTT. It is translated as CASRQTGHSGNTIYF.

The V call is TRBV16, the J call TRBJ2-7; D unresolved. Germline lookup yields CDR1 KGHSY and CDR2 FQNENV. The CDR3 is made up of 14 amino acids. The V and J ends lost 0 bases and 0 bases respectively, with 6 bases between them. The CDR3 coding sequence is TGTGCCAGCAGCCAATCGTTAGCCTCCTACGAGCAGTACTTC. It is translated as CASSQSLASYEQYF.

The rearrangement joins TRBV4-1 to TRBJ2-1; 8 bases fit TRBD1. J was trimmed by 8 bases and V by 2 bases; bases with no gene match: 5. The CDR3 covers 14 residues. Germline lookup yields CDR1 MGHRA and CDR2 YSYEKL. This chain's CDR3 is CASSQLDRVDEQFF. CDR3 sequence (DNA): TGCGCCAGCAGCCAACTGGACAGGGTCGATGAGCAGTTCTTC.